This is a list of T cell receptor gamma chains from one sample in a study of Vδ1+ human thymocytes. TCRdb re-called clones from the multiplex PCR reads using CATT. The table has 8,500 to 13,000 gamma-chain clones, about 47% seen once. Sample: Vdelta1+ gamma-delta thymocytes from the thymus. These TCRs come from a boy less than two years old who had congenital heart surgery. CDR3s include the opening cysteine and the closing phenylalanine or tryptophan. Size is stated for part of the rows, as once, few or many counts, or as a class when the clone is expanded.

V gene	J gene	clone size	CDR3 protein	CDR3 DNA
TRGV9	TRGJ1/TRGJ2	few	CALWPTKKLF	TGTGCCTTGTGGCCTACTAAGAAACTCTTT
TRGV8	TRGJ1/TRGJ2	-	CATWDRVGELF	TGTGCCACCTGGGATAGAGTGGGGGAACTCTTT
TRGV9	TRGJ1/TRGJ2	few	CALWDKKLF	TGTGCCTTGTGGGATAAGAAACTCTTT
TRGV9	TRGJ1/TRGJ2	-	CALWEATLSEKLF	TGTGCCTTGTGGGAGGCTACGCTAAGTGAGAAACTCTTT
TRGV3	TRGJ1/TRGJ2	-	CATWDGDKKLF	TGTGCCACCTGGGACGGAGATAAGAAACTCTTT
TRGV9	TRGJ1/TRGJ2	few	CALWEAGPYYKKLF	TGTGCCTTGTGGGAGGCTGGGCCTTATTATAAGAAACTCTTT
TRGV4	TRGJ1/TRGJ2	-	CATWDKFYYKKLF	TGTGCCACCTGGGATAAATTCTATTATAAGAAACTCTTT
TRGV9	TRGJP1	few	CALWEIGWFKIF	TGTGCCTTGTGGGAGATTGGGTGGTTCAAGATATTT
TRGV4	TRGJP2	few	CATWDDHSSDWIKTF	TGTGCCACCTGGGATGATCACAGTAGTGATTGGATCAAGACGTTT
TRGV5	TRGJ1/TRGJ2	-	CATWDRPVKKLF	TGTGCCACCTGGGACAGGCCGGTGAAGAAACTCTTT
TRGV9	TRGJ1/TRGJ2	medium-sized	CALWEVFYKKLF	TGTGCCTTGTGGGAGGTGTTTTATAAGAAACTCTTT
TRGV4	TRGJ1/TRGJ2	few	CATWDDKLYKKLF	TGTGCCACCTGGGATGACAAACTGTATAAGAAACTCTTT
TRGV9	TRGJP2	-	CALWAPGSDWIKTF	TGTGCCTTGTGGGCCCCTGGTAGTGATTGGATCAAGACGTTT
TRGV5	TRGJ1/TRGJ2	-	CATWDRPVGYKKLF	TGTGCCACCTGGGACAGGCCGGTTGGTTATAAGAAACTCTTT
TRGV4	TRGJ1/TRGJ2	-	CATWDGPDYKKLF	TGTGCCACCTGGGATGGACCCGATTATAAGAAACTCTTT
TRGV9	TRGJ1/TRGJ2	-	CALWDEDYKKLF	TGTGCCTTGTGGGATGAAGATTATAAGAAACTCTTT
TRGV4	TRGJ1/TRGJ2	-	CATWDGRNYKKLF	TGTGCCACCTGGGATGGGCGAAATTATAAGAAACTCTTT
TRGV9	TRGJ1/TRGJ2	-	CALWEVLHKKLF	TGTGCCTTGTGGGAGGTGTTACATAAGAAACTCTTT
TRGV9	TRGJP	-	CALWEVRELGKKIKVF	TGTGCCTTGTGGGAGGTGCGAGAGTTGGGCAAAAAAATCAAGGTATTT
TRGV4	TRGJ1/TRGJ2	-	CATWDGLRGYKKLF	TGTGCCACCTGGGATGGGCTGCGTGGGTATAAGAAACTCTTT
TRGV4	TRGJ1/TRGJ2	-	CATWDGPDGKLF	TGTGCCACCTGGGATGGGCCAGACGGGAAACTCTTT
TRGV8	TRGJ1/TRGJ2	-	CATWDSPSYYKKLF	TGTGCCACCTGGGATAGCCCCTCCTATTATAAGAAACTCTTT
TRGV9	TRGJ1/TRGJ2	few	CALWDYKKLF	TGTGCCTTGTGGGACTATAAGAAACTCTTT
TRGV9	TRGJ1/TRGJ2	few	CALWELWNYYKKLF	TGTGCCTTGTGGGAGCTGTGGAATTATTATAAGAAACTCTTT
TRGV3	TRGJP2	-	CATWDGHSSDWIKTF	TGTGCCACCTGGGACGGACATAGTAGTGATTGGATCAAGACGTTT
TRGV5	TRGJ1/TRGJ2	few	CATWDRDPNYYKKLF	TGTGCCACCTGGGATAGAGACCCGAATTATTATAAGAAACTCTTT
TRGV9	TRGJ1/TRGJ2	few	CALWEWDYKKLF	TGTGCCTTGTGGGAGTGGGATTATAAGAAACTCTTT
TRGV9	TRGJ1/TRGJ2	-	CALWDPGYKKLF	TGTGCCTTGTGGGACCCCGGGTATAAGAAACTCTTT
TRGV9	TRGJ1/TRGJ2	few	CALWEAPYKKLF	TGTGCCTTGTGGGAGGCCCCCTATAAGAAACTCTTT
TRGV9	TRGJ1/TRGJ2	few	CALWEAPMGYKKLF	TGTGCCTTGTGGGAGGCCCCAATGGGATATAAGAAACTCTTT
TRGV5	TRGJ1/TRGJ2	-	CATWDGSYKKLF	TGTGCCACCTGGGACGGATCTTATAAGAAACTCTTT